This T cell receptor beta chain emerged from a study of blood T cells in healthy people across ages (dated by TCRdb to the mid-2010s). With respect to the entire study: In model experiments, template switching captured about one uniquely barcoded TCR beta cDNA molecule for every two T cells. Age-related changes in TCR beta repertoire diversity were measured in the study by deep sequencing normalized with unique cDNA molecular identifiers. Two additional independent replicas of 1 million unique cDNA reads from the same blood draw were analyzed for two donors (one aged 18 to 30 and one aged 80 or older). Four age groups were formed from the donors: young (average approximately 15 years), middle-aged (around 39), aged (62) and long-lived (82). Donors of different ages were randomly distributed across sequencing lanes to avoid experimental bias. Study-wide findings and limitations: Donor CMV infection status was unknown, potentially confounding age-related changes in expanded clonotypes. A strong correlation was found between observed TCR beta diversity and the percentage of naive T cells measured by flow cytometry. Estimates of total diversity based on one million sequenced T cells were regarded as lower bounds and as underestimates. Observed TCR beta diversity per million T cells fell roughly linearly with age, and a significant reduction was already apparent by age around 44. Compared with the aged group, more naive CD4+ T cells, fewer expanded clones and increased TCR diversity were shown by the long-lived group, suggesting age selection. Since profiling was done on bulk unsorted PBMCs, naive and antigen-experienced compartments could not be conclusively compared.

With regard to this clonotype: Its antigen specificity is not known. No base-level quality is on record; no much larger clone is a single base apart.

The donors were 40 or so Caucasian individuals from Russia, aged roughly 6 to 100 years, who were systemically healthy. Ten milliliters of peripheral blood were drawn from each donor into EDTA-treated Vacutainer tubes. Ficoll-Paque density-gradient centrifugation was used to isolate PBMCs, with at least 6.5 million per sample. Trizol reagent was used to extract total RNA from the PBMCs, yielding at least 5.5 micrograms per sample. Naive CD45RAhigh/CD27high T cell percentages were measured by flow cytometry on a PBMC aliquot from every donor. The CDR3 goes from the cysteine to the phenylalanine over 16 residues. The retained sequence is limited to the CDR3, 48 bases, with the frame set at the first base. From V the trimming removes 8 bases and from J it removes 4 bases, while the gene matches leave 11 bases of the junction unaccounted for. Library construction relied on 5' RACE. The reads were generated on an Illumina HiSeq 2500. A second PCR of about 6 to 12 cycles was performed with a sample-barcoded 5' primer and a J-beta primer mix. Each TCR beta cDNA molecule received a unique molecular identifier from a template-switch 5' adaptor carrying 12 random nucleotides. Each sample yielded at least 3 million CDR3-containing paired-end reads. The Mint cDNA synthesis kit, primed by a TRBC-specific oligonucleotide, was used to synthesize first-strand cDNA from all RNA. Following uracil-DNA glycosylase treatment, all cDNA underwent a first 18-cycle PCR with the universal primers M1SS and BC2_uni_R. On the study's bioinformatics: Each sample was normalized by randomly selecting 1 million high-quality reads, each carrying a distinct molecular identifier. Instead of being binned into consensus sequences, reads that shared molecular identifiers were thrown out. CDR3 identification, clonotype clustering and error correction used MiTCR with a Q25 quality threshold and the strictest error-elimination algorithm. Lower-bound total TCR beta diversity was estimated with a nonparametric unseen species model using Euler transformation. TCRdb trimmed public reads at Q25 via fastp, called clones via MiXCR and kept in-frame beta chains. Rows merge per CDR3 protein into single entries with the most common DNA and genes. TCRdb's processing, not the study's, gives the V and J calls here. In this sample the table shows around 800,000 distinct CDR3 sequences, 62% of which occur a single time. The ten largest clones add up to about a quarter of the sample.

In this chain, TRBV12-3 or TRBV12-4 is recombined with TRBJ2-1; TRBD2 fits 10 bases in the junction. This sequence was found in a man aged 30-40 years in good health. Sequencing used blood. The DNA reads TGTGCCAGCTTAATTGGGGGGACTAGCGTTTACAATGAGCAGTTCTTC. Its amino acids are CASLIGGTSVYNEQFF.